Below are 13 T cell receptor beta chains sequenced from a single sample in a study of neurological immune-mediated disorders. TCRdb passed the 5' RACE reads through MiXCR, listing each CDR3 protein once. The repertoire holds more than 45,000 distinct CDR3 sequences, with under 4.5% as singletons. The specimen was PBMCs. The receptors stem from a woman in her twenties or thirties with multiple sclerosis.

This clonotype was seen ten or more times. This chain uses TRBV5-1 with TRBJ1-2; D may be TRBD1 (6 bases). With 0 bases removed from V and 2 bases from J, the gap between germline ends came to 14 bases. This CDR3 region has 16 residues. CDR1 is SGHRS and CDR2 is YFSETQ in the germline V gene. The CDR3 region has the DNA TGCGCCAGCAGCTTGGAACCGACAGGCCTAAACTATGGCTACACCTTC. It translates to CASSLEPTGLNYGYTF.

This clonotype was seen many times. The V call is TRBV6-6, the J call TRBJ1-1, with 7 bases lining up with TRBD1. The CDR3 consists of 14 residues. Trimming cost V 7 bases and J 0 bases; bases outside gene matches: 5. Germline V CDR1 and CDR2: MNHNY, SVGAGI (reference sequence). Here the CDR3 reads CASTKTGMNTEAFF. In DNA, the CDR3 is TGTGCCAGCACCAAGACAGGGATGAACACTGAAGCTTTCTTT.

This clonotype was seen at least ten times. The rearrangement joins TRBV20-1 to TRBJ2-7; perhaps TRBD1 as D (7 bases). CDR3 length: 14 residues. Germline loops: CDR1 DFQATT, CDR2 SNEGSKA (reference sequence). Trimming shortened V by 6 bases and J by 4 bases, and 19 bases separated the two germline ends. The CDR3 DNA is TGCAGTGCCTCTCCGGTGGCAGGGGGGTACGAGCAGTACTTC. The encoded protein is CSASPVAGGYEQYF.

In this sample, this clonotype turned up many times. The chain employs TRBV7-2 and TRBJ1-2; D is unclear. The ends were cut back, 4 bases at V and 2 bases at J, with 5 bases in the middle. The CDR3 is made up of 12 amino acids. Germline CDR1 and CDR2: SGHTA and FQGNSA. CDR3 in DNA: TGTGCCAGCAGCTATGGCAACTATGGCTACACCTTC. Amino acids: CASSYGNYGYTF.

In this sample, this clonotype turned up many times. The V and J genes are TRBV20-1 and TRBJ2-7, with D perhaps TRBD1 or TRBD2 (6 bases each). Germline CDR1 and CDR2: DFQATT and SNEGSKA (reference sequence). This CDR3 is 12 amino acids long. The ends were cut back, 6 bases at V and 5 bases at J, with 14 bases in the middle. CDR3 region: CSATRGADEQYF. The CDR3 DNA follows: TGCAGTGCCACAAGGGGGGCAGACGAGCAGTACTTC.

In this sample, this clonotype turned up many times. V gene TRBV5-5 combines with J gene TRBJ2-3, with D tentatively TRBD2 (5 bases). CDR1 is SGHKS, CDR2 YYEKEE, per germline (reference sequence). V lost 4 bases to trimming and J lost 4 bases, with 16 bases between them. The CDR3 length is 15 residues. CDR3 amino acids: CASSPRAVVSDTQYF. The CDR3 DNA follows: TGTGCCAGCAGCCCCCGAGCGGTGGTCTCAGATACGCAGTATTTT.

This clonotype was seen many times. This chain connects TRBV27 to TRBJ1-2, with TRBD1 matching 7 bases. With 5 bases clipped from V and 8 bases from J, the junction kept 11 bases outside the gene matches. In germline, CDR1 is MNHEY, CDR2 SMNVEV (reference sequence). There are 14 residues in the CDR3. CDR3 protein: CASSRNRDRGGYTF. The CDR3 nucleotides are TGTGCCAGCAGTCGTAACCGGGACAGAGGGGGCTACACCTTC.

This clonotype is judged medium-sized. This chain connects TRBV18 to TRBJ2-7; 9 nucleotides line up with TRBD1. Germline V gives CDR1 KGHSH, CDR2 LQKENI. This CDR3 has 14 amino acids. J lost 3 bases, V lost 2 bases, and 2 bases had no gene match. The CDR3, as DNA: TGTGCCAGCTCACCATTGACAGGGGGCTACGAGCAGTACTTC. The encoded protein is CASSPLTGGYEQYF.

The table lists this clonotype with many counts. V is TRBV5-1 and J is TRBJ2-1; D tentatively fits TRBD1 or TRBD2 (5 bases each). Between the trimmed V and J ends, which lost 4 bases and 4 bases, there was a span of 12 bases. Germline CDR1 and CDR2: SGHRS and YFSETQ. This CDR3 comprises 14 residues. The CDR3 reads CASSPGTVYNEQFF. The CDR3 DNA sequence: TGCGCCAGCAGCCCGGGGACCGTTTACAATGAGCAGTTCTTC.

This clonotype was recorded many times. The chain recombines TRBV5-6 with TRBJ2-4; 8 nucleotides agree with TRBD1. Losses at the gene ends were 4 bases for V and 6 bases for J; bases not matched to a gene: 9. This CDR3 region has 15 residues. Germline loops: CDR1 SGHDT, CDR2 YYEEEE. The CDR3 loop reads CASSDTGGIGNIQYF. The CDR3 DNA reads TGTGCCAGCAGCGATACAGGGGGTATTGGAAACATTCAGTACTTC.

This clonotype was seen many times. The V and J genes are TRBV20-1 and TRBJ1-2; no clear D gene. This CDR3 has 13 residues. Trimming stripped 6 bases from V and 3 bases from J, with 14 bases between. Germline CDR1 and CDR2: DFQATT and SNEGSKA (reference sequence). CDR3 DNA: TGCAGTGCCTTGGACGCTGGCGACTATGGCTACACCTTC. This encodes CSALDAGDYGYTF.

In this sample, this clonotype turned up many times. The rearrangement uses TRBV20-1 and TRBJ2-1; 10 bases agree with TRBD2. Trimming cost V 7 bases and J 8 bases; bases outside gene matches: 5. The length of the CDR3 is 12 residues. The germline V gene encodes CDR1 DFQATT and CDR2 SNEGSKA (reference sequence). This chain's CDR3 is CSELAGSYEQFF. The CDR3 DNA reads as TGCAGTGAACTAGCGGGAAGTTATGAGCAGTTCTTC.

This clonotype appeared many times. The rearrangement links TRBV20-1 to TRBJ2-3, with TRBD1 as a possible D gene (5 bases). Trimming pared 0 bases from V and 2 bases from J, leaving 15 bases between. Germline assignment: CDR1 DFQATT and CDR2 SNEGSKA (reference sequence). This CDR3 is built from 16 residues. The CDR3 sequence: CSARDGRKGPTDTQYF. The CDR3 DNA reads as TGCAGTGCTAGAGATGGTCGAAAGGGGCCCACAGATACGCAGTATTTT.